This T cell receptor beta chain is drawn from a study of cytomegalovirus exposure and HLA in healthy donors. Overall study: Unique TCRs from HLA-typed donors, around 93 million of them, were held in an early data release.

The V end lost 3 bases, the J end lost 4 bases, and 10 bases lay between the germline ends. There are 13 residues in the CDR3. The V gene's germline CDR1 is SGHNT and CDR2 YYREEE (reference sequence). Vbeta (60) and Jbeta (13) primers were used in the PCR. Assay: immunoSEQ multiplex PCR; the TCRdb copy retains only in-frame clones and omits some. The sample has about 34,000 clones; the top ten hold around 3.5%. All donors participated as healthy donors of bone marrow. The chain carries TRBV5-4 and TRBJ2-5, with TRBD1 as a possible D gene (6 bases). The receptor's source is a woman in her thirties or forties in good health and CMV-seropositive. The sample comprised PBMCs. Here the CDR3 reads CASSSRGGETQYF. The CDR3 bases are TGTGCCAGCAGCTCCAGAGGGGGAGAGACCCAGTACTTC.